This T cell receptor beta chain appears in the sequencing data of a study of graft-versus-host responses after intestinal transplantation. Study observations and caveats: Levels of circulating GvH clones at their peak were associated with early post-transplant HvG declines. GvH clonotypes were identified within recipient marrow, with a subset emerging first in ileum or blood.

Lymphocytes (intraepithelial and lamina propria) were released by processing the graft tissue. Remarks on this clone: Its matching antigen is unknown.

CDR1 and CDR2 from the germline V gene are MNHEY and SVGAGI. The V segment lost 5 bases and the J segment 11 bases; nucleotides outside the gene matches: 11. The length of the CDR3 is 13 residues. Sequenced by immunoSEQ multiplex PCR; TCRdb stores in-frame clones only, minus some. The sample has roughly 36,000 clones; roughly nine tenths are singletons. The TCR originated in a human patient who received an intestinal transplant, so some T cells may come from the graft donor. This rearrangement joins TRBV6-5 to TRBJ1-1; 7 positions match TRBD1. The source material was ileum tissue, sampled less than 210 days after intestinal transplant. The chain's CDR3 is CASSPRTGRVAFF. The CDR3 DNA reads TGTGCCAGCAGTCCCCGGACAGGAAGGGTGGCTTTCTTT.